A single sample gave rise to the 27 T cell receptor beta chains below, sequenced in a study of spatial heterogeneity in lung cancer. Points from the study as a whole: Tracking of tumor mutation counts was seen in expanded intratumoral alpha and beta TCR counts.

Their antigens are not known. TCRdb processed the 5' RACE reads anew with MiXCR; each CDR3 protein has one entry. Of 1,700 or so distinct CDR3 sequences listed, about 4.6% are singletons. Time point specified: sample taken at primary tumor resection. This specimen was lung tumor tissue, taken at surgery. These receptor sequences come from a male donor with early-stage non-small cell lung cancer.

This clonotype has more than one count but fewer than ten. A much larger clone lies one base from this, so it may be a read error. This chain uses TRBV2 with TRBJ1-4, with unresolved D. The CDR3 is 11 residues long. CDR1 is SNHLY and CDR2 is FYNNEI in the germline V gene. The V end lost 6 bases, the J end lost 10 bases, and 9 bases lay between the germline ends. This chain's CDR3 is CASSRSGKLFF. DNA for the CDR3: TGTGCCAGCAGCCGAAGTGGAAAACTGTTTTTT.

This clonotype was picked up a small number of times. DNA of the CDR3: TGCAGCGTTGAGGCAAACAGGGAAGCGAACACTGAAGCTTTCTTT. It specifies CSVEANREANTEAFF. The rearrangement joins TRBV29-1 to TRBJ1-1, with TRBD1 as a possible D gene (6 bases). The CDR3 is 15 amino acids. Trimming took 3 bases from V and 1 from J, leaving 15 bases between them. Germline loops: CDR1 SQVTM, CDR2 ANQGSEA.

V is TRBV28 and J is TRBJ1-5; tentative D call: TRBD1 (6 bases). Germline V CDR1 and CDR2: MDHEN, SYDVKM. The germline V and J ends were trimmed by 4 bases and 7 bases, with 11 bases remaining between them. The CDR3 covers 13 residues. The DNA for the CDR3 is TGTGCCAGCAGTTCGGGGGCATGGCAGCCCCAGCATTTT. Its protein is CASSSGAWQPQHF.

This clonotype was recorded many times. The CDR3 sequence is CASSLGLLAGGGTDTQYF. DNA of the CDR3: TGCGCCAGCAGCTTGGGTTTACTAGCGGGAGGAGGCACAGATACGCAGTATTTT. The V call is TRBV5-1, the J call TRBJ2-3; TRBD2 aligns across 12 bases. CDR3 size: 18 residues. Losses at the gene ends were 0 bases for V and 1 base for J; bases not matched to a gene: 6. Germline CDR1 reads SGHRS; CDR2 reads YFSETQ. Based on the CDR3 plus reference TRBV5-1 and TRBJ2-3, the full variable domain is KAGVTQTPRYLIKTRGQQVTLSCSPISGHRSVSWYQQTPGQGLQFLFEYFSETQRNKGNFPGRFSGRQFSNSRSEMNVSTLELGDSALYLCASSLGLLAGGGTDTQYFGPGTRLTVL.

Judged by abundance, this clonotype is medium-sized. The chain links TRBV6-5 to TRBJ2-3, with 9 bases lining up with TRBD1. Losses at the gene ends were 5 bases for V and 9 bases for J; bases not matched to a gene: 9. Germline CDR1 is MNHEY and CDR2 is SVGAGI. The CDR3 has 14 amino acids. CDR3 loop: CASSPGQGWETQYF. CDR3 sequence (DNA): TGTGCCAGCAGTCCCGGACAGGGGTGGGAGACGCAGTATTTT.

By its share, this clonotype is large (0.1 to 1%). The chain carries TRBV6-5 and TRBJ1-1; 7 nucleotides match TRBD1. Unmatched junction bases numbered 8, after V lost 5 bases and J lost 2 bases. The CDR3 contains 15 residues. Per germline, CDR1 MNHEY and CDR2 SVGAGI. Here the CDR3 reads CASSPQGGLNTEAFF. The CDR3 bases are TGTGCCAGCAGTCCCCAAGGGGGCCTCAACACTGAAGCTTTCTTT.

This clonotype is labeled medium-sized (0.01 to 0.1%). The J gene is TRBJ1-1, the V gene TRBV11-2; 10 bases are a match to TRBD1. CDR1 and CDR2 from the germline V gene are SGHAT and FQNNGV. This CDR3 region has 12 residues. With V trimmed by 3 bases and J by 8 bases, 0 bases remained unmatched. The CDR3 is CASSLGQGEAFF. The CDR3 region has the DNA TGTGCCAGCAGCTTGGGACAGGGGGAAGCTTTCTTT.

This clonotype is termed medium-sized. This chain connects TRBV6-2 or TRBV6-3 to TRBJ2-7; 9 nucleotides align to TRBD1. J gave up 5 bases and V 6 bases, and 8 bases lay outside the gene matches. This CDR3 spans 14 amino acids. Per germline, CDR1 MNHEY and CDR2 SVGEGT. The DNA of the CDR3 is TGTGCCAGCAGAGCGGGACAGGGCTTTAACGAGCAGTACTTC. This encodes CASRAGQGFNEQYF.

This clonotype is medium-sized within its sample. The chain recombines TRBV6-2 or TRBV6-3 with TRBJ2-7, with D perhaps given as TRBD1 or TRBD2 (5 bases each). The CDR3 spans 16 residues. V shed 6 bases and J shed 6 bases, with 24 bases lying between them. Per the germline V gene, CDR1 is MNHEY and CDR2 is SVGEGT. The CDR3: CASREPPGRPPAEQYF. Written as DNA, the CDR3 is TGTGCCAGCAGAGAACCCCCGGGGCGGCCTCCCGCCGAGCAGTACTTC.

By proportion, this clonotype is hyperexpanded. The chain links TRBV11-2 to TRBJ2-3; the match to TRBD2 covers 7 bases. V was clipped by 6 bases and J by 1 base; unmatched bases: 7. The CDR3 length is 15 residues. Germline V gene sequence: CDR1 SGHAT, CDR2 FQNNGV. The CDR3 nucleotides read TGTGCCAGCAGATCGGCTGCGGGGGGCACAGATACGCAGTATTTT. Translated: CASRSAAGGTDTQYF.

The rearrangement joins TRBV4-1 to TRBJ2-1; 9 bases are a match to TRBD2. V lost 1 base, J lost 9 bases, and 7 bases stayed unmatched. This CDR3 has 15 amino acids. Germline loops: CDR1 MGHRA, CDR2 YSYEKL. The chain's CDR3 is CASSQVAGGLGEQFF. As DNA, the CDR3 is TGCGCCAGCAGCCAAGTGGCGGGGGGGCTTGGTGAGCAGTTCTTC.

By frequency in the sample, this clonotype is medium-sized. This chain links TRBV29-1 with TRBJ2-1, with TRBD1 as a possible D gene (5 bases). Trimming took off 7 bases at V and 0 bases at J, with 7 bases between the two ends. Germline loops: CDR1 SQVTM, CDR2 ANQGSEA. CDR3 length: 12 residues. The CDR3, as DNA: TGCAGCGGACAGAGCTCCTACAATGAGCAGTTCTTC. This sequence encodes CSGQSSYNEQFF.

Relative to its sample, this clonotype is medium-sized. The V and J genes are TRBV29-1 and TRBJ2-7; 10 bases are a match to TRBD1. The germline V gene encodes CDR1 SQVTM and CDR2 ANQGSEA. The J segment lost 1 base and the V segment lost 4 bases, leaving 1 base of the junction unmatched. The CDR3 totals 13 residues. The CDR3 bases are TGCAGCGTTGGACAGGGGGCGTCCTACGAGCAGTACTTC. It encodes CSVGQGASYEQYF.

This clonotype was seen repeatedly, ten times or more. This chain links TRBV28 with TRBJ1-5; 9 bases line up with TRBD1. Germline V gene sequence: CDR1 MDHEN, CDR2 SYDVKM. The CDR3 spans 16 residues. V trimming: 7 bases; J trimming: 5 bases; junction bases outside the gene matches: 12. The CDR3 spells CASTPGSTGGYQPQHF. The CDR3 nucleotides read TGTGCCAGCACCCCCGGGAGCACAGGGGGCTATCAGCCCCAGCATTTT.

This clonotype is medium-sized in the sample. The V and J genes are TRBV4-3 and TRBJ2-3; D tentatively reads TRBD1 or TRBD2 (5 bases each). This CDR3 region has 13 residues. The germline V and J ends were trimmed by 4 bases and 6 bases, with 11 bases remaining between them. CDR1 and CDR2 (germline): LGHNA, YSLEER. The CDR3 DNA sequence: TGCGCCAGCAGCCGAGCAGAGGGGGATACGCAGTATTTT. Translated, it gives CASSRAEGDTQYF.

By share of the sample, this clonotype is medium-sized. The genes are TRBV7-2 and TRBJ2-5; D unresolved. CDR3 length: 13 residues. CDR1 and CDR2 (germline): SGHTA, FQGNSA. V was clipped by 5 bases and J by 4 bases, with 11 bases between them. The CDR3 loop is CASSPVVLETQYF. In DNA form, the CDR3 reads TGTGCCAGCAGCCCCGTAGTCCTAGAGACCCAGTACTTC.

This clonotype is deemed medium-sized. The genes are TRBV5-4 and TRBJ2-3; D might be TRBD2 (5 bases). Trimming shortened V by 0 bases and J by 3 bases, and 11 bases separated the two germline ends. CDR1 is SGHNT, CDR2 YYREEE, per germline (reference sequence). This CDR3 region has 15 residues. CDR3 in amino acids: CASSLAGRGTDTQYF. The CDR3 coding sequence is TGTGCCAGCAGCTTGGCCGGACGGGGTACAGATACGCAGTATTTT.

In its sample, this clonotype is medium-sized. The chain is built from TRBV6-5 and TRBJ2-7; 7 bases line up with TRBD1. J was trimmed by 4 bases and V by 1 base; bases with no gene match: 4. The CDR3 covers 14 residues. CDR1 and CDR2 (germline): MNHEY, SVGAGI. CDR3 loop: CASSYWDSPYEQYF. DNA of the CDR3: TGTGCCAGCAGTTACTGGGACAGCCCATACGAGCAGTACTTC.

By share of the sample, this clonotype is medium-sized. This rearrangement joins TRBV7-2 to TRBJ1-1, with no clear D. Trimming stripped 0 bases from V and 3 bases from J, with 11 bases between. CDR1 and CDR2 (germline): SGHTA, FQGNSA. The length of the CDR3 is 15 residues. The CDR3, as DNA: TGTGCCAGCAGCTTAGCAGGAGGGATGGACACTGAAGCTTTCTTT. This encodes CASSLAGGMDTEAFF. Full variable domain (remainder filled in from reference TRBV7-2 and TRBJ1-1): GAGVSQSPSNKVTEKGKDVELRCDPISGHTALYWYRQSLGQGLEFLIYFQGNSAPDKSGLPSDRFSAERTGGSVSTLTIQRTQQEDSAVYLCASSLAGGMDTEAFFGQGTRLTVV.

This clonotype showed up many times. The chain recombines TRBV20-1 with TRBJ2-2; 15 positions match TRBD2. CDR1 is DFQATT and CDR2 is SNEGSKA in the germline V gene (reference sequence). The CDR3 has 17 residues. J lost 0 bases, V lost 6 bases, and 5 bases had no gene match. In DNA form, the CDR3 reads TGCAGTGCAAACGGACTAGCGGGAGGGGCGAACACCGGGGAGCTGTTTTTT. Protein sequence: CSANGLAGGANTGELFF.

By proportion, this clonotype is medium-sized. V usage is TRBV27 and J usage is TRBJ2-3, with D perhaps matching TRBD2 (6 bases). V was clipped by 3 bases and J by 4 bases, with 14 bases between them. This CDR3 is built from 15 residues. In germline, CDR1 is MNHEY, CDR2 SMNVEV (reference sequence). CDR3 residues: CASSLEGRSADTQYF. The CDR3 region has the DNA TGTGCCAGCAGTTTGGAGGGGAGGAGCGCAGATACGCAGTATTTT.

In its sample, this clonotype is medium-sized (0.01 to 0.1%). The genes are TRBV6-5 and TRBJ2-1; a weak D match, TRBD1 (5 bases). Per the germline V gene, CDR1 is MNHEY and CDR2 is SVGAGI. Trimming took off 5 bases at V and 0 bases at J, with 14 bases between the two ends. This CDR3 spans 16 amino acids. DNA for the CDR3: TGTGCCAGCAGTAGAGCCCCAGGGATCTCCTACAATGAGCAGTTCTTC. It specifies CASSRAPGISYNEQFF.

By share of the sample, this clonotype is medium-sized (0.01 to 0.1%). V and J are TRBV29-1 and TRBJ2-1; D might be TRBD1 (5 bases). Per germline, CDR1 SQVTM and CDR2 ANQGSEA. This CDR3 is 9 amino acids long. Trimming removed 6 bases at V and 16 bases at J, with 13 bases between. CDR3 nucleotide sequence: TGCAGCGTGGGCCCTCAGGGATTCTTC. Translated: CSVGPQGFF.

The rearrangement uses TRBV30 and TRBJ2-5; no reliable D call. The ends were cut back, 2 bases at V and 5 bases at J, with 12 bases in the middle. Germline CDR1 reads GTSNPN; CDR2 reads SVGIG (reference sequence). The CDR3 loop spans 13 amino acids. DNA for the CDR3: TGTGCCTGGAGTTTGGTCCCAGAGGAGACCCAGTACTTC. Translation: CAWSLVPEETQYF.

This clonotype is medium-sized in the sample. The rearrangement uses TRBV6-2 or TRBV6-3 and TRBJ1-5; a possible D gene is TRBD1 (6 bases). Trimming shortened V by 6 bases and J by 0 bases, and 21 bases separated the two germline ends. In germline, CDR1 is MNHEY, CDR2 SVGEGT. This CDR3 spans 18 amino acids. This chain's CDR3 is CASRPRGTGLSSNQPQHF. CDR3 nucleotide sequence: TGTGCCAGCAGGCCTCGTGGAACAGGGTTGTCTAGCAATCAGCCCCAGCATTTT.

This clonotype is medium-sized (0.01 to 0.1%) within its sample. The chain combines TRBV7-3 with TRBJ2-1; 8 bases fit TRBD2. The junction had 10 bases not matched to a gene; V was cut back by 5 bases and J by 7 bases. CDR1 is SGHTA, CDR2 FQGTGA, per germline. This CDR3 is built from 15 residues. The CDR3 region has the DNA TGTGCCAGCAGCCTAGGGGACACGGGAGGGAATGAGCAGTTCTTC. Its protein is CASSLGDTGGNEQFF.

By share, this clonotype counts as medium-sized. The chain has TRBV4-1 and TRBJ2-1; TRBD2 matches 7 bases. Germline CDR1 and CDR2: MGHRA and YSYEKL. V dropped 2 bases and J dropped 5; count of bases not matched to a gene: 12. The CDR3 totals 17 residues. CDR3 DNA sequence: TGCGCCAGCAGCCAACACCAGGGCGGGAGTGGAAACAATGAGCAGTTCTTC. This encodes CASSQHQGGSGNNEQFF.